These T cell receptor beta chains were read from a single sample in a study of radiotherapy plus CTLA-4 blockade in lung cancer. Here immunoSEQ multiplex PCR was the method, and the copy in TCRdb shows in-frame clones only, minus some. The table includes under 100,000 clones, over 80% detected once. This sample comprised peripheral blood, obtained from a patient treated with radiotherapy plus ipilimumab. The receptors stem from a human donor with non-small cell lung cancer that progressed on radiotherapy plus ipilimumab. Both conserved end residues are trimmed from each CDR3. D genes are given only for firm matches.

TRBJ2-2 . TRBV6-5 ASSYAYTGELF
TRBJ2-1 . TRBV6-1 ASSARDHEQF
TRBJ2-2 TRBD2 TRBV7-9 ASRSGTRPPGELF
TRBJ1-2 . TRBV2 ASTPGEGYGYT
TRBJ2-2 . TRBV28 ASLSVLNTGELF
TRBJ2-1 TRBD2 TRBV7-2 ASGKPGLAYNEQF
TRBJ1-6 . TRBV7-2 ASSSSSYNSPLH
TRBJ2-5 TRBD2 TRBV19 ASSMRLAGETQY
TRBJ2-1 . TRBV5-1 ASSLEWRRTYNEQF
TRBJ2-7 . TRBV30 AWSVRNRAEQY